The 16 T cell receptor beta chains reported below all come from one sample, sequenced in a study of blood T cell repertoires in COVID-19. The method was immunoSEQ multiplex PCR; TCRdb's version includes in-frame clones alone and lacks a portion of them. This sample has about 46,000 clones, with 75% to 95% found just once. The sequenced material came from peripheral blood. These receptors originate from a man aged 50-60 years with acute or convalescent COVID-19.

This chain links TRBV7-2 with TRBJ1-1; D gene unclear. Germline V CDR1 and CDR2: SGHTA, FQGNSA. This CDR3 has 13 amino acids. V was pared by 5 bases and J by 3 bases, with 10 bases between. The CDR3 reads CASSARVYTEAFF. DNA for the CDR3: TGTGCCAGCAGCGCGAGGGTATACACTGAAGCTTTCTTT.

V usage is TRBV30 and J usage is TRBJ2-7; 8 nucleotides match TRBD1. Unmatched junction bases numbered 3, after V lost 3 bases and J lost 5 bases. The germline CDR1 and CDR2 sequences are GTSNPN and SVGIG (reference sequence). The CDR3 sequence is 12 residues long. CDR3 protein: CAWRPDRDEQYF. As DNA, the CDR3 is TGTGCCTGGAGACCGGACAGGGACGAGCAGTACTTC.

The chain employs TRBV7-2 and TRBJ2-7; D perhaps matches TRBD1 (6 bases). Germline loops: CDR1 SGHTA, CDR2 FQGNSA. The V and J ends lost 5 bases and 0 bases respectively, with 17 bases between them. The CDR3 spans 16 residues. The CDR3 coding sequence is TGTGCCAGCAGCACCTACAGGGCGTATCTCTCCTACGAGCAGTACTTC. It is translated as CASSTYRAYLSYEQYF.

The genes are TRBV24-1 and TRBJ1-1; no definite D call. The V gene lost 2 bases and the J gene lost 1 base, with 7 bases spanning the gap. The CDR3 length is 14 residues. Germline CDR1 KGHDR, CDR2 SFDVKD. CDR3 in amino acids: CATSDSGPNTEAFF. The CDR3 nucleotides are TGTGCCACCAGTGATTCAGGCCCGAACACTGAAGCTTTCTTT.

The rearrangement uses TRBV7-2 and TRBJ1-6; D remains unclear. The germline gives CDR1 SGHTA, CDR2 FQGNSA. Trimming removed 5 bases at V and 9 bases at J, with 20 bases between. This CDR3 comprises 16 residues. This CDR3 is CASSQQLLVGVSPLHF. The CDR3 DNA reads as TGTGCCAGCAGCCAGCAGCTGTTGGTCGGGGTTTCACCCCTCCACTTT.

The chain is built from TRBV5-1 and TRBJ1-2; possibly TRBD1 for D (6 bases). The V and J ends lost 4 bases and 8 bases respectively, with 15 bases between them. The germline gives CDR1 SGHRS, CDR2 YFSETQ. This CDR3 region has 13 residues. The CDR3 spells CASSLPGQYGYTF. The CDR3 DNA is TGCGCCAGCAGCCTCCCCGGACAGTACGGCTACACCTTC.

V is TRBV29-1 and J is TRBJ2-1; D perhaps matches TRBD1 (6 bases). Trimming cost V 2 bases and J 7 bases, with 9 bases left between them. The CDR3 has 12 residues. Germline assignment: CDR1 SQVTM and CDR2 ANQGSEA. CDR3 region: CSVERGWNEQFF. The CDR3 DNA follows: TGCAGCGTTGAAAGGGGGTGGAATGAGCAGTTCTTC.

The chain combines TRBV19 with TRBJ1-1, with TRBD1 matching 9 bases. Germline-derived CDR1 and CDR2 are LNHDA and SQIVND (reference sequence). After removal of 8 bases from V and 1 base from J, the junction contained 8 bases not matched to a gene. The CDR3 runs to 15 residues. The CDR3 spells CASRGTGRTNTEAFF. The CDR3 DNA reads as TGTGCCAGTCGAGGGACAGGGAGGACGAACACTGAAGCTTTCTTT.

This chain connects TRBV11-2 to TRBJ1-1; no firm D call. The CDR3 length is 13 residues. Trimming took off 5 bases at V and 5 bases at J, with 12 bases between the two ends. Germline assignment: CDR1 SGHAT and CDR2 FQNNGV. CDR3 amino acids: CASSVGRDTEAFF. The CDR3 DNA reads as TGTGCCAGCAGCGTCGGTCGGGATACTGAAGCTTTCTTT.

This chain links TRBV28 with TRBJ2-3, with 7 bases identical to TRBD2. The V and J ends lost 6 bases and 0 bases, in that order; junction bases with no gene match: 9. The CDR3 has 16 amino acids. Looked up from germline, CDR1 is MDHEN and CDR2 is SYDVKM. The CDR3 DNA is TGTGCCAGCAGCCCCGGCGGGCGGGGGAGCACAGATACGCAGTATTTT. It translates to CASSPGGRGSTDTQYF. Variable domain in full (rest from reference TRBV28 and TRBJ2-3): DVKVTQSSRYLVKRTGEKVFLECVQDMDHENMFWYRQDPGLGLRLIYFSYDVKMKEKGDIPEGYSVSREKKERFSLILESASTNQTSMYLCASSPGGRGSTDTQYFGPGTRLTVL.

The chain is built from TRBV10-3 and TRBJ2-1, with D possibly being TRBD2 (5 bases). The CDR3 is 15 residues long. CDR1 and CDR2 (germline): ENHRY, SYGVKD. Trimming cost V 10 bases and J 2 bases, with 18 bases left between them. CDR3 sequence: CATNGIQNAYNEQFF. The CDR3, as DNA: TGTGCCACGAACGGGATTCAAAACGCCTACAATGAGCAGTTCTTC.

V is TRBV18 and J is TRBJ1-4; 7 nucleotides agree with TRBD1. Germline lookup yields CDR1 KGHSH and CDR2 LQKENI. The J segment lost 5 bases and the V segment lost 2 bases, leaving 5 bases of the junction unmatched. The CDR3 is 15 amino acids. The CDR3 nucleotides are TGTGCCAGCTCACCATCCGAAGGGGGCAATGAAAAACTGTTTTTT. This translates into CASSPSEGGNEKLFF. The complete variable domain, with remaining parts taken from reference TRBV18 and TRBJ1-4, reads NAGVMQNPRHLVRRRGQEARLRCSPMKGHSHVYWYRQLPEEGLKFMVYLQKENIIDESGMPKERFSAEFPKEGPSILRIQQVVRGDSAAYFCASSPSEGGNEKLFFGSGTQLSVL.

The chain combines TRBV28 with TRBJ1-4, with TRBD1 identical over 7 bases. This CDR3 is 15 amino acids long. V lost 5 bases and J lost 7; bases outside the gene matches: 10. Germline CDR1 and CDR2: MDHEN and SYDVKM. DNA of the CDR3: TGTGCCAGCAGTGGACGACAGGGCTCTTTTGAAAAACTGTTTTTT. Translated: CASSGRQGSFEKLFF.

The V gene is TRBV5-4, the J gene TRBJ2-1, with a tentative D call TRBD2 (7 bases). The germline V gene has CDR1 SGHNT and CDR2 YYREEE (reference sequence). CDR3 length: 14 amino acids. Between the trimmed V and J ends, which lost 9 bases and 8 bases, there was a span of 21 bases. CDR3: CATIGGGRWDEQFF. The CDR3 DNA is TGTGCCACCATCGGCGGGGGCCGGTGGGATGAGCAGTTCTTC.

The chain carries TRBV5-6 and TRBJ2-6; 7 nucleotides line up with TRBD1. V lost 4 bases and J lost 2; bases outside the gene matches: 6. Germline lookup yields CDR1 SGHDT and CDR2 YYEEEE. The CDR3 has 16 amino acids. CDR3 sequence: CASSVRQGAGANVLTF. The CDR3, as DNA: TGTGCCAGCAGCGTAAGGCAGGGGGCTGGGGCCAACGTCCTGACTTTC.

This clone was detected a few times. V is TRBV18 and J is TRBJ2-7; D not certain. Deletions cut 0 bases from V and 2 bases from J, with 8 bases between. The length of the CDR3 is 14 residues. The germline V gene has CDR1 KGHSH and CDR2 LQKENI. The CDR3 coding sequence is TGTGCCAGCTCACCACCAACAGCAACCTACGAGCAGTACTTC. This codes for CASSPPTATYEQYF.